Listed below are T cell receptor beta chains from one sample, sequenced in a study of CD4 T cells in relation to SARS-CoV-2 and coronaviruses. These receptors are not linked to any known antigen. Assay used: immunoSEQ multiplex PCR; TCRdb lists only in-frame clones, some missing. The data hold around 40,000 clones, with 75% to 90% observed a single time. What was sequenced was naive CD4+ T cells from PBMCs, cultured in vitro. The receptors were gathered from an adult with COVID-19. Each CDR3 is given with its conserved first and last residue. Fields, in order: V gene, CDR3 length, D gene, J gene, CDR3 protein, CDR3 DNA. The D gene is left open where the match is weak.

V: TRBV4-1
length: 14
D: .
J: TRBJ2-7
CDR3: CASSQRGEGYEQYF
DNA: TGCGCCAGCAGCCAAAGGGGGGAGGGGTACGAGCAGTACTTC

V: TRBV6-1
length: 14
D: .
J: TRBJ2-1
CDR3: CASSEASGGTQQFF
DNA: TGTGCCAGCAGTGAAGCGAGTGGTGGCACTCAGCAGTTCTTC

V: TRBV24-1
length: 15
D: TRBD2
J: TRBJ2-3
CDR3: CATSSLAPGIDTQYF
DNA: TGTGCCACCAGCTCACTAGCGCCCGGGATAGATACGCAGTATTTT

V: TRBV9
length: 14
D: .
J: TRBJ2-5
CDR3: CASSDRGGWETQYF
DNA: TGTGCCAGCAGCGATCGGGGCGGTTGGGAGACCCAGTACTTC

V: TRBV11-2
length: 17
D: TRBD2
J: TRBJ2-3
CDR3: CASSSYSGSRGADTQYF
DNA: TGTGCCAGCAGCTCATATAGCGGGAGCCGGGGCGCAGATACGCAGTATTTT

V: TRBV6-2/TRBV6-3
length: 17
D: TRBD2
J: TRBJ2-1
CDR3: CASSYVAGGWSDNEQFF
DNA: TGTGCCAGCAGTTACGTCGCGGGGGGGTGGTCGGACAATGAGCAGTTCTTC

V: TRBV10-1
length: 15
D: .
J: TRBJ2-1
CDR3: CASSFGLPSGNEQFF
DNA: TGCGCCAGCAGCTTCGGACTCCCTTCGGGGAATGAGCAGTTCTTC

V: TRBV14
length: 16
D: .
J: TRBJ1-1
CDR3: CASSRQPGEKSTEAFF
DNA: TGTGCCAGCAGCCGTCAACCGGGGGAAAAGTCCACTGAAGCTTTCTTT

V: TRBV7-9
length: 15
D: TRBD2
J: TRBJ2-1
CDR3: CASDDWTSGINEQFF
DNA: TGTGCCAGTGACGACTGGACTAGCGGTATCAATGAGCAGTTCTTC

V: TRBV12-3/TRBV12-4
length: 13
D: .
J: TRBJ2-7
CDR3: CASSLGRSYEQYF
DNA: TGTGCCAGCAGTTTAGGACGGAGCTACGAGCAGTACTTC